The rows below give T cell receptor beta chains drawn from one sample of a study of patients and donors after allogeneic stem cell transplantation. TCRdb re-derived calls from the RT-PCR reads in MiXCR, one entry per CDR3 protein. This table holds about 19,000 distinct CDR3 sequences, 4.9% found once. Source material: blood, either unsorted or a sorted T cell fraction (not recorded which). The receptors were sampled from a human donor who was either an allogeneic HSCT recipient or a stem cell or donor lymphocyte infusion donor (not recorded which). It is not recorded whose cells these are; they may come from a transplant donor. Each CDR3 is given with its conserved first and last residue. The D gene is left open where the match is weak. Size is omitted from some rows. Given values are once, few, many or a class for expanded clones.

cdr3_nt	cdr3_aa	d_call	v_call	clone_size	j_call
TGCAGTGCTAGAGATAGTGGACAGGGTAATTTTTATGGCTACACCTTC	CSARDSGQGNFYGYTF	TRBD1	TRBV20-1	.	TRBJ1-2
TGTGCCAGCAGCCCGACTAGCGGCAGAGCTGATACGCAGTATTTT	CASSPTSGRADTQYF	TRBD2	TRBV5-6	.	TRBJ2-3
TGTGCCAGCAGTCCCGGGCAGGACCCCTATGGCTACACCTTC	CASSPGQDPYGYTF	.	TRBV28	many	TRBJ1-2
TGTGCCATCAAGGGGGCGGATAACAATGAGCAGTTCTTC	CAIKGADNNEQFF	TRBD1	TRBV10-3	few	TRBJ2-1
TGTGCCAGCAGATGGACGGGGAACACTGAAGCTTTCTTT	CASRWTGNTEAFF	.	TRBV7-9	few	TRBJ1-1
TGTGCCAGCAGATCATCCCCGGAGACCCAGTACTTC	CASRSSPETQYF	.	TRBV27	many	TRBJ2-5
TGTGCCAGCAGCAACAATTTCGGGGCTGGTGAAGCTTTCTTT	CASSNNFGAGEAFF	.	TRBV16	many	TRBJ1-1
TGTGCCAGCAGACTAGCGGGAGGTATACAGACCCAGTACTTC	CASRLAGGIQTQYF	TRBD2	TRBV6-1	many	TRBJ2-5
TGTGCCAGCAGGTACGGGAGCTCGGACGAGCAGTACTTC	CASRYGSSDEQYF	.	TRBV7-3	.	TRBJ2-7
TGTGCCAGCAGCCAAGGACTAGCGGGAGGGCCAGATACGCAGTATTTT	CASSQGLAGGPDTQYF	TRBD2	TRBV4-2	many	TRBJ2-3
TGTGCCACCTCAACAGAAAACTATGGCTACACCTTC	CATSTENYGYTF	.	TRBV24-1	many	TRBJ1-2
TGCGCCAGCAGCCCATCGACCGGACAGGGGGCCTATGGCTACACCTTC	CASSPSTGQGAYGYTF	TRBD1	TRBV5-1	many	TRBJ1-2
TGTGCCAGCAGTTTCAGGCCCCATCAGGTGGGCAATCAGCCCCAGCATTTT	CASSFRPHQVGNQPQHF	.	TRBV27	many	TRBJ1-5
TGCGCCAGCAGCCCATTAGCGGGGGCTGAGCAGTTCTTC	CASSPLAGAEQFF	TRBD2	TRBV5-1	many	TRBJ2-1
TGTGCCAGCACCCTCCTGGGACAGGGAGGTTCACCCCTCCACTTT	CASTLLGQGGSPLHF	TRBD1	TRBV6-1	many	TRBJ1-6
TGTGCCAGCAGTACTAGCGGGGGGGCCCAGGAGACCCAGTACTTC	CASSTSGGAQETQYF	TRBD2	TRBV12-3/TRBV12-4	many	TRBJ2-5
TGTGCCAGTAGTGGACTCTTGCGGCCCCAGCATTTT	CASSGLLRPQHF	.	TRBV19	.	TRBJ1-5
TGTGCCAGCAGTTTCATGGGGGACAATCAGCCCCAGCATTTT	CASSFMGDNQPQHF	.	TRBV12-3/TRBV12-4	many	TRBJ1-5
TGTGCCAGCAGCTTGGCGGGCGGACAGGGGGCCAACACCATATATTTT	CASSLAGGQGANTIYF	TRBD1	TRBV5-6	many	TRBJ1-3
TGTGCCAGCGTACTGACAGGGGGCTCCTACGAGCAGTACTTC	CASVLTGGSYEQYF	TRBD1	TRBV6-1	.	TRBJ2-7
TGTGCCAGCAGCGGCGCTTCAGGGGGCAATCAGCCCCAGCATTTT	CASSGASGGNQPQHF	.	TRBV7-9	many	TRBJ1-5
TGTGCCAGCAGACCGACCGGTAGCGGGAGTAATGAGCAGTTCTTC	CASRPTGSGSNEQFF	TRBD2	TRBV28	many	TRBJ2-1
TGTGCCATCAGTGGAAACAGGGATGGCTACACCTTC	CAISGNRDGYTF	.	TRBV10-3	many	TRBJ1-2
TGTGCCAGCAGTTGGGGGAGGGGGGGCCCCAATCAGCCCCAGCATTTT	CASSWGRGGPNQPQHF	.	TRBV28	.	TRBJ1-5
TGTGCCAGCAGCGACGTCACGGGAAGTGGTTCCGGGGAGCTGTTTTTT	CASSDVTGSGSGELFF	.	TRBV3-1	many	TRBJ2-2
TGTGCCAGCAGCTTGACGGGGGCCTCCCCAGAGACCCAGTACTTC	CASSLTGASPETQYF	.	TRBV5-6	many	TRBJ2-5
TGTGCCAGCAGGTACAGGGGTGGGAGCAATCAGCCCCAGCATTTT	CASRYRGGSNQPQHF	TRBD1	TRBV12-3/TRBV12-4	many	TRBJ1-5
TGCGCCAGCAGCTTGGCTAGCGGGAGAGGTGAGCAGTTCTTC	CASSLASGRGEQFF	TRBD2	TRBV5-1	many	TRBJ2-1